This entry lists 31 T cell receptor beta chains sequenced from one sample in a study of shared clonotypes between healthy human individuals. As defined, naive CD8 cells were CD45RO-negative and positively selected for CCR7, with terminally differentiated effector memory CD45RA+ cells excluded. Repertoires were generated with immunoSEQ multiplex PCR, while TCRdb's copy carries only in-frame clones and drops some. Of 2 million to 2.5 million clones in the sample, roughly 91% are singletons; the top ten hold roughly 1.7%. Sequenced input: naive CD8+ T cells from PBMCs. The receptor set was obtained from a young man in good health. Some clones in this sample may be carry-over from other donors' samples.

This clone has just one count. The gene calls are TRBV7-6 and TRBJ1-2, with D unresolved. Germline V gene sequence: CDR1 SGHVS, CDR2 FNYEAQ. V was trimmed by 4 bases and J by 3 bases, leaving 9 bases between them. The CDR3 totals 13 residues. In DNA form, the CDR3 reads TGTGCCAGCAGCTCCGCTACGGACTATGGCTACACCTTC. Residues: CASSSATDYGYTF.

The CDR3 region is CASSSPTERSIYGYTF. The CDR3, as DNA: TGTGCCAGCAGTTCCCCGACAGAGAGATCCATCTATGGCTACACCTTC. The rearrangement uses TRBV28 and TRBJ1-2, with D possibly TRBD1 on 5 matching bases. Between the trimmed V and J ends, which lost 4 bases and 4 bases, there was a span of 19 bases. This CDR3 is 16 amino acids long. CDR1 MDHEN and CDR2 SYDVKM come from the germline V gene.

This chain uses TRBV5-1 with TRBJ2-1, with TRBD2 matching 12 bases. The length of the CDR3 is 17 residues. CDR1 and CDR2 (germline): SGHRS, YFSETQ. The trim removed 1 base at V and 2 bases at J, leaving 4 bases unmatched. CDR3 sequence: CASSLWSSGRAYNEQFF. CDR3 DNA sequence: TGCGCCAGCAGCTTGTGGTCTAGCGGGAGGGCCTACAATGAGCAGTTCTTC.

The V call is TRBV9, the J call TRBJ2-7; D is perhaps TRBD2 (6 bases). Per the germline V gene, CDR1 is SGDLS and CDR2 is YYNGEE. The V gene lost 0 bases and the J gene lost 5 bases, with 15 bases spanning the gap. This CDR3 spans 15 amino acids. CDR3 protein: CASSVGEAYGNEQYF. The CDR3 nucleotides are TGTGCCAGCAGCGTAGGGGAGGCGTATGGGAACGAGCAGTACTTC.

CDR3: CASSPGQGGVDEQFF. The CDR3 coding sequence is TGTGCCAGCAGCCCCGGACAAGGGGGCGTCGATGAGCAGTTCTTC. The J gene is TRBJ2-1, the V gene TRBV6-5; TRBD1 agrees at 7 bases. Germline V gene data show CDR1 as MNHEY and CDR2 as SVGAGI. Losses at the gene ends were 6 bases for V and 8 bases for J; bases not matched to a gene: 13. CDR3 length: 15 amino acids.

The rearrangement links TRBV19 to TRBJ2-3; D is undetermined. Germline CDR1 LNHDA, CDR2 SQIVND (reference sequence). Trimming removed 2 bases at V and 1 base at J, with 7 bases between. CDR3 length equals 14 residues. The DNA for the CDR3 is TGTGCCAGTAGTATAAGCATCGGCACAGATACGCAGTATTTT. This translates into CASSISIGTDTQYF.

The gene calls are TRBV7-8 and TRBJ1-5, with D unclear. Trimming shortened V by 0 bases and J by 7 bases, and 10 bases separated the two germline ends. Germline lookup yields CDR1 SGHVS and CDR2 FQNEAQ. The CDR3 covers 14 residues. The CDR3 here is CASSLAVRFQPQHF. CDR3 bases: TGTGCCAGCAGCTTAGCGGTTCGGTTCCAGCCCCAGCATTTT.

The CDR3 region is CASSFDANTGELFF. In DNA, the CDR3 is TGTGCCAGCAGCTTCGACGCGAACACCGGGGAGCTGTTTTTT. V usage is TRBV11-2 and J usage is TRBJ2-2; D remains unclear. V lost 3 bases, J lost 0 bases, and 5 bases lay in between. The CDR3 contains 14 residues. In germline, CDR1 is SGHAT, CDR2 FQNNGV.

V gene TRBV5-5 combines with J gene TRBJ1-4; D unresolved. Germline V gene lookup returns CDR1 SGHKS and CDR2 YYEKEE (reference sequence). Deletions cut 0 bases from V and 4 bases from J, with 16 bases between. This CDR3 comprises 17 residues. CDR3 residues: CASSLGWSGLVNEKLFF. CDR3 nucleotides: TGTGCCAGCAGCTTGGGCTGGTCGGGGTTAGTTAATGAAAAACTGTTTTTT.

This chain links TRBV7-9 with TRBJ2-1, with TRBD2 identical over 11 bases. Losses at the gene ends were 3 bases for V and 7 bases for J; bases not matched to a gene: 8. This CDR3 comprises 16 residues. Looked up from germline, CDR1 is SEHNR and CDR2 is FQNEAQ (reference sequence). CDR3: CASSLLALAGANEQFF. The DNA of the CDR3 is TGTGCCAGCAGCTTGTTAGCACTAGCGGGAGCAAATGAGCAGTTCTTC.

The chain joins TRBV5-1 to TRBJ2-3; a weak D match, TRBD2 (5 bases). This CDR3 spans 15 amino acids. The V gene's germline CDR1 is SGHRS and CDR2 YFSETQ. Deletions cut 5 bases from V and 0 bases from J, with 13 bases between. The CDR3 DNA sequence: TGCGCCAGCAGATCGGACTTGTTCAGCACAGATACGCAGTATTTT. It is translated as CASRSDLFSTDTQYF.

CDR3 nucleotides: TGTGCCTGGAGGACCCGCCGCGGACAGGGCTCCAGGATGTCCTACGAGCAGTACTTC. Its translation is CAWRTRRGQGSRMSYEQYF. This chain joins TRBV30 and TRBJ2-7, with TRBD1 matching 8 bases. This CDR3 has 19 amino acids. Germline CDR1 reads GTSNPN; CDR2 reads SVGIG (reference sequence). With V trimmed by 3 bases and J by 1 base, 20 bases remained unmatched.

To note about this clone: The junction differs from germline at one of its ends, possibly a read error. The V gene is TRBV19, the J gene TRBJ2-7, with unresolved D. Germline-derived CDR1 and CDR2 are LNHDA and SQIVND (reference sequence). The CDR3 totals 13 residues. The CDR3 region has the DNA TGTGCCAGTAGTCTAGAGAGTGGGTACGAGCAGTACTTC. Its translation is CASSLESGYEQYF.

This clone showed up just once. V gene TRBV25-1 combines with J gene TRBJ2-7; weak D call: TRBD1 (6 bases). The CDR3 is 15 residues long. Germline V CDR1 and CDR2: MGHDK, SYGVNS. Trimming shortened V by 5 bases and J by 2 bases, and 16 bases separated the two germline ends. CDR3 protein: CASSSKDSRPYEQYF. DNA for the CDR3: TGTGCCAGCAGTAGTAAGGACAGCCGACCCTACGAGCAGTACTTC.

The genes are TRBV11-2 and TRBJ2-3, with D possibly being TRBD1 (5 bases). This CDR3 is built from 16 residues. V was trimmed by 2 bases and J by 7 bases, leaving 19 bases between them. Germline CDR1 is SGHAT and CDR2 is FQNNGV. The CDR3 coding sequence is TGTGCCAGCAGCTTACTAGACAGTTCAATCATTCATACGCAGTATTTT. It translates to CASSLLDSSIIHTQYF.

The chain couples TRBV5-6 to TRBJ2-1; weak D call: TRBD1 (5 bases). Trimming shortened V by 5 bases and J by 10 bases, and 13 bases separated the two germline ends. The germline CDR1 and CDR2 sequences are SGHDT and YYEEEE. CDR3 length: 12 amino acids. The CDR3: CASSSQGWEQFF. The CDR3 DNA follows: TGTGCCAGCAGTTCCCAGGGTTGGGAGCAGTTCTTC.

The table lists this clone with a count of one. The genes are TRBV11-2 and TRBJ2-1; maybe TRBD2 (5 bases). CDR1 is SGHAT and CDR2 is FQNNGV in the germline V gene. The V and J ends lost 1 base and 6 bases respectively, with 10 bases between them. This CDR3 has 14 residues. The CDR3 DNA follows: TGTGCCAGCAGCTTAGTCCGTCTAGCCAATGAGCAGTTCTTC. This codes for CASSLVRLANEQFF.

As regards this clone: Distinct nucleotide sequences in the sample also encode this CDR3. The V call is TRBV27, the J call TRBJ2-7, with D possibly TRBD2 on 6 matching bases. Deletions cut 3 bases from V and 1 base from J, with 10 bases between. Germline CDR1 MNHEY, CDR2 SMNVEV (reference sequence). CDR3 length equals 14 residues. As DNA, the CDR3 is TGTGCCAGCAGTTTCGCGGGACCATCCTACGAGCAGTACTTC. The encoded protein is CASSFAGPSYEQYF.

This chain uses TRBV27 with TRBJ2-1, with 10 positions matching TRBD1. Germline V gene lookup returns CDR1 MNHEY and CDR2 SMNVEV (reference sequence). The CDR3 totals 16 residues. The V and J ends lost 5 bases and 9 bases, in that order; junction bases with no gene match: 13. The CDR3 here is CASSHVPTGGAFEQFF. The CDR3 DNA is TGTGCCAGCAGTCACGTCCCGACAGGGGGCGCATTTGAGCAGTTCTTC.

The gene calls are TRBV4-3 and TRBJ1-2, with 7 bases lining up with TRBD1. The CDR3 loop spans 15 amino acids. Germline CDR1 LGHNA, CDR2 YSLEER. J was trimmed by 2 bases and V by 0 bases; bases with no gene match: 3. In DNA, the CDR3 is TGCGCCAGCAGCCAAGATTTGACAGGGAACTATGGCTACACCTTC. This translates into CASSQDLTGNYGYTF.

The chain employs TRBV5-1 and TRBJ1-1, with D possibly matching TRBD1 (5 bases). The germline V and J ends were trimmed by 3 bases and 3 bases, with 12 bases remaining between them. The CDR3 covers 14 residues. Per germline, CDR1 SGHRS and CDR2 YFSETQ. This chain's CDR3 is CASSSRAVDTEAFF. In DNA, the CDR3 is TGCGCCAGCAGCTCCAGGGCTGTCGACACTGAAGCTTTCTTT.

The V and J genes are TRBV6-6 and TRBJ1-2; D remains ambiguous. The germline gives CDR1 MNHNY, CDR2 SVGAGI (reference sequence). The CDR3 has 16 residues. The V and J ends lost 7 bases and 0 bases respectively, with 18 bases between them. The CDR3 nucleotides are TGTGCCAGCACCGTGGAGAGGGCAACACCTAACTATGGCTACACCTTC. Translated, it gives CASTVERATPNYGYTF.

As concerns this clone: The sample holds other DNA sequences that translate to the same CDR3. The chain uses TRBV5-8 and TRBJ2-5; a weak D match, TRBD1 (5 bases). V dropped 2 bases and J dropped 2 bases, with 13 bases sitting between them. Germline V gene data show CDR1 as SGHTS and CDR2 as YDEGEE. The CDR3 extends over 15 amino acids. CDR3 loop: CASSLEGRAQETQYF. DNA of the CDR3: TGTGCCAGCAGCTTAGAAGGCAGGGCTCAAGAGACCCAGTACTTC.

The chain couples TRBV7-8 to TRBJ2-3; the D gene could be TRBD1 or TRBD2 (5 bases each). Germline assignment: CDR1 SGHVS and CDR2 FQNEAQ. The CDR3 is 18 residues long. The V end lost 5 bases, the J end lost 4 bases, and 25 bases lay between the germline ends. In DNA form, the CDR3 reads TGTGCCAGCAGCCTCTTAAAGGGGTTCCGCTCCGGGGCAGATACGCAGTATTTT. As protein: CASSLLKGFRSGADTQYF.

This chain links TRBV28 with TRBJ2-7; D is unresolved. The CDR3 sequence is 16 residues long. With 7 bases removed from V and 6 bases from J, the gap between germline ends came to 25 bases. CDR1 is MDHEN and CDR2 is SYDVKM in the germline V gene. CDR3 loop: CASKKIPGGWFSEQYF. CDR3 nucleotides: TGTGCCAGCAAGAAAATTCCGGGTGGCTGGTTCTCCGAGCAGTACTTC. Supplemented by reference TRBV28 and TRBJ2-7, the full variable domain reads DVKVTQSSRYLVKRTGEKVFLECVQDMDHENMFWYRQDPGLGLRLIYFSYDVKMKEKGDIPEGYSVSREKKERFSLILESASTNQTSMYLCASKKIPGGWFSEQYFGPGTRLTVT.

The V call is TRBV7-6, the J call TRBJ2-1; 9 bases agree with TRBD2. CDR1 is SGHVS, CDR2 FNYEAQ, per germline. The CDR3 sequence is 15 residues long. V was pared by 3 bases and J by 3 bases, with 3 bases of the junction left unmatched. CDR3 nucleotide sequence: TGTGCCAGCAGCTTCCGACTAGCGGACTACAATGAGCAGTTCTTC. This translates into CASSFRLADYNEQFF.

The CDR3 nucleotides are TGCGCCAGCAGCCAAGATCGAACGACTCCCGCCTACGAGCAGTACTTC. Protein product: CASSQDRTTPAYEQYF. J is TRBJ2-7 and V is TRBV4-1; no clear D. This CDR3 is built from 16 residues. V lost 0 bases to trimming and J lost 2 bases, with 14 bases between them. The V gene's germline CDR1 is MGHRA and CDR2 YSYEKL.

The V gene is TRBV11-2, the J gene TRBJ1-3; TRBD1 matches at 9 bases. The ends lost 6 bases at V and 4 bases at J; junction bases unmatched: 10. Germline CDR1 SGHAT, CDR2 FQNNGV. CDR3 length equals 16 residues. The CDR3 spells CASSRRGTGMGNTIYF. Here the CDR3 DNA reads TGTGCCAGCAGTCGCCGAGGGACAGGGATGGGAAACACCATATATTTT.

J is TRBJ2-7 and V is TRBV27, with 11 bases aligning to TRBD1. This CDR3 has 14 residues. Germline CDR1 and CDR2: MNHEY and SMNVEV (reference sequence). V was clipped by 4 bases and J by 5 bases; unmatched bases: 4. The chain's CDR3 is CASSWTGGFDEQYF. CDR3 nucleotides: TGTGCCAGCAGTTGGACAGGGGGCTTCGACGAGCAGTACTTC.

The sample holds one count of this clone. The chain employs TRBV7-9 and TRBJ1-2, with D hard to call. V was cut by 1 base and J by 7 bases, with 16 bases left in between. The CDR3 totals 15 residues. Germline V CDR1 and CDR2: SEHNR, FQNEAQ (reference sequence). CDR3 DNA: TGTGCCAGCAGCTTAGGGAGTCCGGTAGTGATTGGCTACACCTTC. It codes for CASSLGSPVVIGYTF.

The V call is TRBV2, the J call TRBJ1-5, with a tentative D call TRBD1 (5 bases). CDR3 size: 16 residues. Per the germline V gene, CDR1 is SNHLY and CDR2 is FYNNEI. V lost 4 bases and J 0 bases, leaving 13 bases between the germline ends. For the CDR3, the DNA is TGTGCCAGCAGTGCAGGGCAGAGTTATAGCAATCAGCCCCAGCATTTT. As protein: CASSAGQSYSNQPQHF.